The clone carrying this TCR beta chain has a single count. This specimen comes from a study of T cell clonotyping in hematopoietic cell transplantation. Study details: Cytoreduction preceded collection of pretransplant recipient samples.

This table comes from immunoSEQ multiplex PCR, and its TCRdb copy is limited to in-frame clones, with some not included. The sample lists approximately 46,000 clones, under 90% occurring once. Noted time point: recipient sample about 28 days before transplant, after cytoreduction. Blood collection times were about day -28 and days 30, 100, 180 posttransplant. Material: peripheral blood mononuclear cells, obtained before stem cell transplant. The sequence derives from a man in his 60s with biphenotypic leukemia. Some clones in this sample may be carry-over from other donors' samples.

The CDR3 spells CAWSVQVGEPQHF. The CDR3 nucleotides read TGTGCCTGGAGTGTTCAGGTCGGGGAGCCCCAGCATTTT. J is TRBJ1-5 and V is TRBV30; D uncertain. Per the germline V gene, CDR1 is GTSNPN and CDR2 is SVGIG (reference sequence). Trimming removed 0 bases from V and 8 bases from J, with 11 bases in between. This CDR3 region has 13 residues.